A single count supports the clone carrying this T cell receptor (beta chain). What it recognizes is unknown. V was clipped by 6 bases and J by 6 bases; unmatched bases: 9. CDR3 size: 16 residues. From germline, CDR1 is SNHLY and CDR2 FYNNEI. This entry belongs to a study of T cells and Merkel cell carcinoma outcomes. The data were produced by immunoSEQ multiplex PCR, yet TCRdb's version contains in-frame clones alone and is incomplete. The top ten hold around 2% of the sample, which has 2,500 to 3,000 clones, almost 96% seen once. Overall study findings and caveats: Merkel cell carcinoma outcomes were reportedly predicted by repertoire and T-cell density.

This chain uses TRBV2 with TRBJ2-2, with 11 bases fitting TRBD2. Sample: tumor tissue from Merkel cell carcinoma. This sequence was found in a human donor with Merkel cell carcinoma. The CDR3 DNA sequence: TGTGCCAGCAGATTAGCGGGAGGGCACAAGTCCGGGGAGCTGTTTTTT. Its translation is CASRLAGGHKSGELFF.